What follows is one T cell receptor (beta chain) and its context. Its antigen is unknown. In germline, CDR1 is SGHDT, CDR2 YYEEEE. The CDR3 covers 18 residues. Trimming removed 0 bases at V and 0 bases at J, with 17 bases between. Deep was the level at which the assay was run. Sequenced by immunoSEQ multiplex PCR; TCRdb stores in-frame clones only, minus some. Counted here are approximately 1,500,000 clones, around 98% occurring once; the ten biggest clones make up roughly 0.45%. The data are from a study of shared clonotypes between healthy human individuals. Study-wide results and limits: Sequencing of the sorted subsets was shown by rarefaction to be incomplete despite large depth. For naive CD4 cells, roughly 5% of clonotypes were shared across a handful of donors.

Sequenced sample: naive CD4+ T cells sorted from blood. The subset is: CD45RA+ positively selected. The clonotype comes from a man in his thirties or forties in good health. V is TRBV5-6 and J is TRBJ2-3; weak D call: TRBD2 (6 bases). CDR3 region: CASSLVTVLGTSTDTQYF. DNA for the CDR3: TGTGCCAGCAGCTTGGTGACAGTTTTGGGGACTAGCACAGATACGCAGTATTTT. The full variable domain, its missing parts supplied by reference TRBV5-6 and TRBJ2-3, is DAGVTQSPTHLIKTRGQQVTLRCSPKSGHDTVSWYQQALGQGPQFIFQYYEEEERQRGNFPDRFSGHQFPNYSSELNVNALLLGDSALYLCASSLVTVLGTSTDTQYFGPGTRLTVL.